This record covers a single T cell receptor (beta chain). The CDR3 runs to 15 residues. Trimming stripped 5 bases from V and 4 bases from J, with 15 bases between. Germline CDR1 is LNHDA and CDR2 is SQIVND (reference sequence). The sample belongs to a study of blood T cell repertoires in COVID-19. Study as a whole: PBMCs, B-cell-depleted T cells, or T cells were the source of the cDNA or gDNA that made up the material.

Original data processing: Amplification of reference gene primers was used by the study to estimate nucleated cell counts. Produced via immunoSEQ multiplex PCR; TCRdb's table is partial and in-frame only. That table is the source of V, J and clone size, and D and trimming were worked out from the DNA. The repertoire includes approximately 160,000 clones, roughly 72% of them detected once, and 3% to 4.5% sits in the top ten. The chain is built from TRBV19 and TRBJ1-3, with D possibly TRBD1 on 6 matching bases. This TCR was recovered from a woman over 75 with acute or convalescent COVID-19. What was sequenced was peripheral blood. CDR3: CASSLWTVFGNTIYF. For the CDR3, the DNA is TGTGCCAGTAGTCTTTGGACAGTCTTCGGAAACACCATATATTTT.